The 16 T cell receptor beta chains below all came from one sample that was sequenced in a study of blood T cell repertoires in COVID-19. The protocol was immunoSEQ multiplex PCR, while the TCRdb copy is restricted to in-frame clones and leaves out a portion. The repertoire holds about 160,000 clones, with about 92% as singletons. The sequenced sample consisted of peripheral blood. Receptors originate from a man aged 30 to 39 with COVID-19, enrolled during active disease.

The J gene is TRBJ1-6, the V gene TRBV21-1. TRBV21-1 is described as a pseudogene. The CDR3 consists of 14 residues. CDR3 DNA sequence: TGTGCCAGCAGCAATGCGGGGGTTGGTTCACCCCTCCACTTT. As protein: CASSNAGVGSPLHF.

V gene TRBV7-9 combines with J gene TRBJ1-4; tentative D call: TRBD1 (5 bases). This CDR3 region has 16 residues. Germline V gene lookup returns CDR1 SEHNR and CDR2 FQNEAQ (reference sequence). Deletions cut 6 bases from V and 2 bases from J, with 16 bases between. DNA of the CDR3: TGTGCCAGCAGGGCTACAAAGGGGTCGACTAATGAAAAACTGTTTTTT. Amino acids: CASRATKGSTNEKLFF. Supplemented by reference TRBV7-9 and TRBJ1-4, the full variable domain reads DTGVSQNPRHKITKRGQNVTFRCDPISEHNRLYWYRQTLGQGPEFLTYFQNEAQLEKSRLLSDRFSAERPKGSFSTLEIQRTEQGDSAMYLCASRATKGSTNEKLFFGSGTQLSVL.

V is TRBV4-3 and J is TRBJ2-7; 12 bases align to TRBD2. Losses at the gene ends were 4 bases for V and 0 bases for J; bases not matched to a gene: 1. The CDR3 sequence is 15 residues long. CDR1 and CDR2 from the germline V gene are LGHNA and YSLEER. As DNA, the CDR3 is TGCGCCAGCAGCCTGACTAGCGGGAGCTCCTACGAGCAGTACTTC. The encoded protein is CASSLTSGSSYEQYF.

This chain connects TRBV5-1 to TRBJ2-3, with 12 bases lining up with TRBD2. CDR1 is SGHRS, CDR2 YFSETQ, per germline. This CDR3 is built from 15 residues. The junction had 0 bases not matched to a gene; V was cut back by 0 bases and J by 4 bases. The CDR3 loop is CASSLGLAGADTQYF. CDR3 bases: TGCGCCAGCAGCTTGGGACTAGCGGGGGCAGATACGCAGTATTTT. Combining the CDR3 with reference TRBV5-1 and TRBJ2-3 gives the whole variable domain KAGVTQTPRYLIKTRGQQVTLSCSPISGHRSVSWYQQTPGQGLQFLFEYFSETQRNKGNFPGRFSGRQFSNSRSEMNVSTLELGDSALYLCASSLGLAGADTQYFGPGTRLTVL.

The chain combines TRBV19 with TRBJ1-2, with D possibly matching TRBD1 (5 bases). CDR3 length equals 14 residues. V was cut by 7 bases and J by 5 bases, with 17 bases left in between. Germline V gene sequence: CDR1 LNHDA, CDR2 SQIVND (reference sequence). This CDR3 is CASTTTEVAYGYTF. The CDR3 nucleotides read TGTGCCAGTACCACGACAGAGGTCGCATATGGCTACACCTTC.

The CDR3: CASSLGYRGYGYTF. The CDR3 DNA sequence: TGTGCCAGCAGCTTGGGGTACAGGGGGTATGGCTACACCTTC. The chain carries TRBV5-4 and TRBJ1-2, with 8 bases aligning to TRBD1. CDR3 length equals 14 residues. Germline values: CDR1 SGHNT, CDR2 YYREEE (reference sequence). Trimming cost V 0 bases and J 5 bases; bases outside gene matches: 3. Together with reference TRBV5-4 and TRBJ1-2, the CDR3 gives the full variable domain: ETGVTQSPTHLIKTRGQQVTLRCSSQSGHNTVSWYQQALGQGPQFIFQYYREEENGRGNFPPRFSGLQFPNYSSELNVNALELDDSALYLCASSLGYRGYGYTFGSGTRLTVV.

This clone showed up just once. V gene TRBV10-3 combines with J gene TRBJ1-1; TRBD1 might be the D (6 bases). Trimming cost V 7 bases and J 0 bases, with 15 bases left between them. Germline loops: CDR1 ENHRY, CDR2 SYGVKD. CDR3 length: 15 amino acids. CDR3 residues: CAINRPGGVNTEAFF. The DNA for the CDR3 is TGTGCCATCAACCGTCCGGGGGGCGTGAACACTGAAGCTTTCTTT.

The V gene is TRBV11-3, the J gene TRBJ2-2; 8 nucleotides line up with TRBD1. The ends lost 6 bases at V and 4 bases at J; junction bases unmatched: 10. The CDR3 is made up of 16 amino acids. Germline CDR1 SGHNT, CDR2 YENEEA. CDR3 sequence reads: CASSHGQGRGTGELFF. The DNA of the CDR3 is TGTGCCAGCAGTCATGGACAGGGCCGTGGCACCGGGGAGCTGTTTTTT. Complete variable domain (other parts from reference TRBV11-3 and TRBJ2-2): EAGVVQSPRYKIIEKKQPVAFWCNPISGHNTLYWYLQNLGQGPELLIRYENEEAVDDSQLPKDRFSAERLKGVDSTLKIQPAELGDSAVYLCASSHGQGRGTGELFFGEGSRLTVL.

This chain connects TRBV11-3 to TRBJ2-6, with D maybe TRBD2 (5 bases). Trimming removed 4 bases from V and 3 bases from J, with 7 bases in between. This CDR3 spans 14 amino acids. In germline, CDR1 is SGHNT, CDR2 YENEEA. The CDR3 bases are TGTGCCAGCAGCTCCGGGGATGGGGCCAACGTCCTGACTTTC. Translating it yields CASSSGDGANVLTF. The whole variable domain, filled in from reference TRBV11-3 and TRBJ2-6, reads EAGVVQSPRYKIIEKKQPVAFWCNPISGHNTLYWYLQNLGQGPELLIRYENEEAVDDSQLPKDRFSAERLKGVDSTLKIQPAELGDSAVYLCASSSGDGANVLTFGAGSRLTVL.

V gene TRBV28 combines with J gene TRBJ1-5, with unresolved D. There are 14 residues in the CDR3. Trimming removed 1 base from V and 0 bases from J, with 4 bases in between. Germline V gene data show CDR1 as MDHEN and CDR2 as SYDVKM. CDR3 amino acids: CASSLFHSNQPQHF. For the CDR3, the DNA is TGTGCCAGCAGTTTATTCCATAGCAATCAGCCCCAGCATTTT.

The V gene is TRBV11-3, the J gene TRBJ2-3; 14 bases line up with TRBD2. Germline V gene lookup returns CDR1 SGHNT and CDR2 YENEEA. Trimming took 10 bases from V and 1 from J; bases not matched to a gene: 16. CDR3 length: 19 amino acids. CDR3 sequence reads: CATSQGGTSGSGGTDTQYF. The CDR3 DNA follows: TGTGCCACCTCCCAGGGGGGGACTAGCGGGAGTGGGGGCACAGATACGCAGTATTTT.

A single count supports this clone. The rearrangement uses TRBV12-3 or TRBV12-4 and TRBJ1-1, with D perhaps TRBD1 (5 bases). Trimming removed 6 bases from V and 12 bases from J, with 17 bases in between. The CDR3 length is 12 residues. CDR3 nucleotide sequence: TGTGCCAGCAGGTCCGCCGATCGGGGGTCTTTCTTT. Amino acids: CASRSADRGSFF.

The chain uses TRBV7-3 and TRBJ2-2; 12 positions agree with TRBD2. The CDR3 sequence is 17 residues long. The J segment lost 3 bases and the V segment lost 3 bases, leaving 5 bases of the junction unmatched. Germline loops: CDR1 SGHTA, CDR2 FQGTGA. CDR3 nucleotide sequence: TGTGCCAGCAGCTTCCACCGACTAGCGGGGGACACCGGGGAGCTGTTTTTT. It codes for CASSFHRLAGDTGELFF.

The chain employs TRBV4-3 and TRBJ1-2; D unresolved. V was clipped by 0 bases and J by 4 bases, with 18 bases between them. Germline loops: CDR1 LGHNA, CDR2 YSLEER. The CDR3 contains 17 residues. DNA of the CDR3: TGCGCCAGCAGCCAAGATCGACACACCCCCCCGGTCTATGGCTACACCTTC. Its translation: CASSQDRHTPPVYGYTF.

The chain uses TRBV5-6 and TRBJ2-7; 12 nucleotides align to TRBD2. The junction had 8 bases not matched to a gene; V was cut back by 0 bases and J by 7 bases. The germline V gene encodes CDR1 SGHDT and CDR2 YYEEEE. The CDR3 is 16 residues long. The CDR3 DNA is TGTGCCAGCAGCTTGGTTCCTAGCGGGAGGGCGGGGGAGCAGTACTTC. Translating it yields CASSLVPSGRAGEQYF.

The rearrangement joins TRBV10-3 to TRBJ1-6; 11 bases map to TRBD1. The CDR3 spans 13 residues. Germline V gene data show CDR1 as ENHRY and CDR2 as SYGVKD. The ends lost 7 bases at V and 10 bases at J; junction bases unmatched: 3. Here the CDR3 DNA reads TGTGCCATCACGGGGACAGGGGGATCACCCCTCCACTTT. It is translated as CAITGTGGSPLHF.